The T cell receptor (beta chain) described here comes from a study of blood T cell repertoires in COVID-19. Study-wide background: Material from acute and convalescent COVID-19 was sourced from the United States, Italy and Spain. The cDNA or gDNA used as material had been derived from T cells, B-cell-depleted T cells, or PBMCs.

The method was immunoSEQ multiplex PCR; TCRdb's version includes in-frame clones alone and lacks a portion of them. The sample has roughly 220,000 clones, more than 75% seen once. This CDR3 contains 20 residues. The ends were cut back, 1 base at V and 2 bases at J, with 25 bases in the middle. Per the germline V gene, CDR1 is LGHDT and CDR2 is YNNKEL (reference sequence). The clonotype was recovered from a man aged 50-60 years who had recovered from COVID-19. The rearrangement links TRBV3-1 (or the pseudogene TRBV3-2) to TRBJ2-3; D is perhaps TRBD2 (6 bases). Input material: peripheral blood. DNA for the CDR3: TGTGCCAGCAGCCAAGGGGGCCTTAATCCGTTTCGGGGGTCCACAGATACGCAGTATTTT. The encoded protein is CASSQGGLNPFRGSTDTQYF.